Detailed here is one T cell receptor beta chain. This clone's antigen is unknown. Base qualities were left out, and no much larger clone turns up one base away. The data were obtained in a study of blood T cell repertoires in COVID-19 (dated by TCRdb to the early 2020s). About the full investigation: Samples from collaborators originated in the United States, Italy and Spain and spanned both the acute and convalescent phases of COVID-19. The material from the prospective study consisted of cDNA or gDNA derived from T cells, B-cell-depleted T cells, or PBMCs. Subjects who had been exposed to COVID-19, were actively infected with it, or had recovered from it provided the deeply sampled blood TCRbeta repertoires that made up the dataset. A freely available public database, intended as a resource for researchers studying the immune response to SARS-CoV-2, is where the repertoires were released. The samples were drawn from the first 160 participants of the ongoing ImmuneRACE study and from 1,254 subjects provided by 6 global collaborators. The sample metadata nearly always contained a de-identified subject ID, COVID-19 status, age in years and sex. Where available, HLA class I and class II types were obtained from metadata supplied by the sample provider rather than from assay-based typing. Overall results and qualifications from the work: The quantity of clinical and demographic metadata differed by source and by participant and was supplied without curation.

The CDR3 runs 12 residues from the cysteine to the phenylalanine. Only CDR3 DNA is held: 36 bases, read in frame from base 1. At one collaborating source in Seattle, patients were enrolled during active infection and were followed longitudinally through the course of disease. Each collaborating institution followed its own protocols to collect whole blood in K2EDTA tubes. For TCRbeta analysis, collaborators shipped samples as frozen whole blood, isolated PBMCs, or DNA extracted from either of those sample types. The immunoSEQ Assay, a bias-controlled multiplex PCR, was used to amplify TCRbeta CDR3 regions from genomic DNA. Processing in the source paper ran as follows. The number of nucleated cells in each sample was estimated by amplification of reference gene primers within the assay. To quantify the absolute abundance of each unique TCRbeta CDR3 rearrangement, sequence reads were collapsed and filtered. For each sample, productive Simpson clonality was calculated as the square root of Simpson's diversity index over productive rearrangements. Drawn from immuneACCESS, this table holds only the in-frame rearrangements with V and J called that TCRdb kept. Clones are partly lost; checked studies trace under half to an unresolved V gene and leave the rest unexplained. The V and J calls and clone size come from that table; D and trimming were worked out from the DNA. Within this sample are around 370,000 clones, with 85% to 90% of them counted one time only. The ten most abundant clones make up under 6.5% of the sample.

The sample taken for sequencing was peripheral blood. The chain is encoded by TRBV21-1 joined to TRBJ2-1; no check of the table's D call, TRBD1, against the DNA was made. TRBV21-1 is a pseudogene. The receptor was derived from a woman in her 50s with COVID-19, enrolled during active disease. The DNA sequence is TGTGCCAGCAGCGGCCGACAGGTGGAGCAGTTCTTC. This codes for CASSGRQVEQFF.